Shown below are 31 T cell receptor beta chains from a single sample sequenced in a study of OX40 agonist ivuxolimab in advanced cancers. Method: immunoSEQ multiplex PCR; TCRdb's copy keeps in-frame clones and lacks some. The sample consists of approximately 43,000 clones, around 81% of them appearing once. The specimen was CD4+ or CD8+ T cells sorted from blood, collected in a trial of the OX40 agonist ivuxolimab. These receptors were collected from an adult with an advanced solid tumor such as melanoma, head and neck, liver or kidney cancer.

The CDR3 loop reads CASSGIGLESYEQYF. The CDR3, as DNA: TGTGCCAGCAGCGGTATAGGACTAGAATCCTACGAGCAGTACTTC. V and J are TRBV9 and TRBJ2-7; TRBD2 agrees at 7 bases. This CDR3 is 15 amino acids long. V lost 3 bases, J lost 1 base, and 7 bases stayed unmatched. The germline V gene encodes CDR1 SGDLS and CDR2 YYNGEE.

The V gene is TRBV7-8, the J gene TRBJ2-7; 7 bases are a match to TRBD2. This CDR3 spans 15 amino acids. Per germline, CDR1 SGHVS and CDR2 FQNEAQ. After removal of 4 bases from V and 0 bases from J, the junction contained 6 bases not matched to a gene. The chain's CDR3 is CASSSEAGLSYEQYF. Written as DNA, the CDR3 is TGTGCCAGCAGCTCTGAAGCGGGACTCTCCTACGAGCAGTACTTC.

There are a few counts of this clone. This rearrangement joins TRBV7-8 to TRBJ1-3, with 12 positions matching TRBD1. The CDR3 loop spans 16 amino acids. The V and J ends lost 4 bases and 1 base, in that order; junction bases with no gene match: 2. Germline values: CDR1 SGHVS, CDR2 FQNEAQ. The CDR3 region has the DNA TGTGCCAGCAGCTGGGGACAGGGGGCTTCTGGAAACACCATATATTTT. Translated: CASSWGQGASGNTIYF.

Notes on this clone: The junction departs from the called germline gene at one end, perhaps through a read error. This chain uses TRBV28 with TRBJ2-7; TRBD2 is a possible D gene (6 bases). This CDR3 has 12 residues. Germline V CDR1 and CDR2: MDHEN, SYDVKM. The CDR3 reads CASSLAGLGRDF. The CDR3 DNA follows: TGTGCCAGCAGTTTAGCGGGGCTAGGTCGGGACTTC.

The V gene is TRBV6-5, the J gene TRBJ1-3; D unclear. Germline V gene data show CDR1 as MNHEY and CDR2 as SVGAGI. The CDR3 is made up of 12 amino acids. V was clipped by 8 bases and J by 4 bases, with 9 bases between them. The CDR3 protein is CASQGYGNTIYF. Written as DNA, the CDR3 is TGTGCCAGCCAAGGGTACGGAAACACCATATATTTT.

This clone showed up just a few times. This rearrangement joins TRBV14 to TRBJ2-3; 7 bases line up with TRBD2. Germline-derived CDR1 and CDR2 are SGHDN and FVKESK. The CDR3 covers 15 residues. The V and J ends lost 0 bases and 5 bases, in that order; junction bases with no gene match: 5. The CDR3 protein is CASSQDGIAGDTQYF. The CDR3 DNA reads TGTGCCAGCAGCCAAGATGGAATAGCGGGAGATACGCAGTATTTT. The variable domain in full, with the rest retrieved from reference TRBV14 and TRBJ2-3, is EAGVTQFPSHSVIEKGQTVTLRCDPISGHDNLYWYRRVMGKEIKFLLHFVKESKQDESGMPNNRFLAERTGGTYSTLKVQPAELEDSGVYFCASSQDGIAGDTQYFGPGTRLTVL.

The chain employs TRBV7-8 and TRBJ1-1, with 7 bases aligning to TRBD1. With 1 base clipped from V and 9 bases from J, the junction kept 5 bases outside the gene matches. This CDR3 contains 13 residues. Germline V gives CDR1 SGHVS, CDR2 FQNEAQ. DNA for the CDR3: TGTGCCAGCAGCTTAGGTCACAGGGGACAAGCTTTCTTT. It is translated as CASSLGHRGQAFF.

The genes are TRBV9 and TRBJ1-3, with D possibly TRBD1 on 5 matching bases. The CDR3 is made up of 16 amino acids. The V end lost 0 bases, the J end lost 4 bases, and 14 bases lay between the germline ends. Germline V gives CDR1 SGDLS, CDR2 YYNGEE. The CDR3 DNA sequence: TGTGCCAGCAGCGTAGCGGACCCCAGGGTGGGAAACACCATATATTTT. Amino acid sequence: CASSVADPRVGNTIYF.

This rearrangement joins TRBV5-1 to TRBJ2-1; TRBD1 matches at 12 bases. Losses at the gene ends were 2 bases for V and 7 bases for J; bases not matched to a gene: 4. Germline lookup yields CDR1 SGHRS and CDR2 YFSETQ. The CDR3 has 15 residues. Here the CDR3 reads CASSFGDRGLNEQFF. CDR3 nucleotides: TGCGCCAGCAGCTTTGGGGACAGGGGGCTGAATGAGCAGTTCTTC.

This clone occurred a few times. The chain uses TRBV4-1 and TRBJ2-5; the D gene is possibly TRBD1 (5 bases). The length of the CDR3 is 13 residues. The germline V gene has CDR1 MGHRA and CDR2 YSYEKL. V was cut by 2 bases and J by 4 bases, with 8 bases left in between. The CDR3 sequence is CASSQQGTETQYF. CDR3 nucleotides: TGCGCCAGCAGCCAACAGGGTACAGAGACCCAGTACTTC.

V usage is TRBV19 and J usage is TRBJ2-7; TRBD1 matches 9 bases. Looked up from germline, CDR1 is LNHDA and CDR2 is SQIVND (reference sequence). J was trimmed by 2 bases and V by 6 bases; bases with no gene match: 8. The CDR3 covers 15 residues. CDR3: CASSTSTGGAYEQYF. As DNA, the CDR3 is TGTGCCAGTAGCACTTCAACAGGGGGCGCCTACGAGCAGTACTTC.

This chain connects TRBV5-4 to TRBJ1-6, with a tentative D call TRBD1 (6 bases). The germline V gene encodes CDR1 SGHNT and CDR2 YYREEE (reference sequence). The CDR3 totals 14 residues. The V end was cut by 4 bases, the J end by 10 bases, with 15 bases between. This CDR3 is CASSVTGFESPLHF. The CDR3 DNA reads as TGTGCCAGCAGCGTCACAGGGTTCGAGTCACCCCTCCACTTT. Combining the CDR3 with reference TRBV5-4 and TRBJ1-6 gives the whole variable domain ETGVTQSPTHLIKTRGQQVTLRCSSQSGHNTVSWYQQALGQGPQFIFQYYREEENGRGNFPPRFSGLQFPNYSSELNVNALELDDSALYLCASSVTGFESPLHFGNGTRLTVT.

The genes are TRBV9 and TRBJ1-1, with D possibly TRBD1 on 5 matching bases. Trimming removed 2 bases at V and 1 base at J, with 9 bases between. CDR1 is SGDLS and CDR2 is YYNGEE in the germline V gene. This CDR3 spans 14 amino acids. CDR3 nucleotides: TGTGCCAGCAGCGTCGGGACGGGGAACACTGAAGCTTTCTTT. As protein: CASSVGTGNTEAFF.

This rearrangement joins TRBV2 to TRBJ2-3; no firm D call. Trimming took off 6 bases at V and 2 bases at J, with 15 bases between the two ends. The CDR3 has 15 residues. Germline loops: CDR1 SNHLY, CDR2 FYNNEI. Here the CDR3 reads CASRTAGPHTDTQYF. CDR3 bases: TGTGCCAGCAGAACCGCCGGACCCCACACAGATACGCAGTATTTT.

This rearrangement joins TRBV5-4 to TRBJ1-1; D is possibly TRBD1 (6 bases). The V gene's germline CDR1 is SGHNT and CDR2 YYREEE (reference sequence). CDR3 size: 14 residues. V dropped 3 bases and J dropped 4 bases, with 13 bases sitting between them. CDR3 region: CASSSAGASTEAFF. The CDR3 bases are TGTGCCAGCAGCTCTGCAGGGGCCTCCACTGAAGCTTTCTTT.

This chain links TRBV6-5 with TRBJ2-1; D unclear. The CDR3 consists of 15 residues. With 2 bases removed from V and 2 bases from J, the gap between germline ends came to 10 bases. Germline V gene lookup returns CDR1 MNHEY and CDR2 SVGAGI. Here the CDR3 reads CASSYRVGPYNEQFF. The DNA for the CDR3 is TGTGCCAGCAGTTACAGGGTAGGTCCCTACAATGAGCAGTTCTTC.

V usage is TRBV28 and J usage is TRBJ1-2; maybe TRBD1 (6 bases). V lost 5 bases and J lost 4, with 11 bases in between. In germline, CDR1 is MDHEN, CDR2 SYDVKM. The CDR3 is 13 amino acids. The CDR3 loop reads CASSAEGGYGYTF. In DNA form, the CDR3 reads TGTGCCAGCAGTGCGGAGGGGGGCTATGGCTACACCTTC.

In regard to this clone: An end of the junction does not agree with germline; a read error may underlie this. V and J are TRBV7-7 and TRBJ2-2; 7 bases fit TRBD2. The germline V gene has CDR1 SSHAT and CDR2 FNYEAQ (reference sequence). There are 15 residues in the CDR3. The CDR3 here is CASSGTNRDTGELFF. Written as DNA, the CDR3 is TGTGCTAGCAGCGGGACCAACCGGGACACCGGGGAGCTGTTTTTT.

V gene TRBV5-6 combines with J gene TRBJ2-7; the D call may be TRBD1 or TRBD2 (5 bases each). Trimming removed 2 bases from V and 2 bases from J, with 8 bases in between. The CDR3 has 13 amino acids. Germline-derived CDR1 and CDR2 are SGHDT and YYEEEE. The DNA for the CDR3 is TGTGCCAGCAGCTTAGGGACGACCTACGAGCAGTACTTC. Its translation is CASSLGTTYEQYF.

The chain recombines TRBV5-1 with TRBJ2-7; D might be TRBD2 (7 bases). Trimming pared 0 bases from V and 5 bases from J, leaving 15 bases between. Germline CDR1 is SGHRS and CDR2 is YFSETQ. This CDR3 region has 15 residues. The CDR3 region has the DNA TGCGCCAGCAGCTTGGAGAGGGGGAGGGTCGACGAGCAGTACTTC. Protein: CASSLERGRVDEQYF.

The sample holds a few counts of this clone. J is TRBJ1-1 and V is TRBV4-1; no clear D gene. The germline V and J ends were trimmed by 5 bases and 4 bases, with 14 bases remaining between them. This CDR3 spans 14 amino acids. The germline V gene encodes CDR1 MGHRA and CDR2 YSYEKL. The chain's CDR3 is CASSYVARSTEAFF. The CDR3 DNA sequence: TGCGCCAGCAGCTATGTAGCCAGATCCACTGAAGCTTTCTTT.

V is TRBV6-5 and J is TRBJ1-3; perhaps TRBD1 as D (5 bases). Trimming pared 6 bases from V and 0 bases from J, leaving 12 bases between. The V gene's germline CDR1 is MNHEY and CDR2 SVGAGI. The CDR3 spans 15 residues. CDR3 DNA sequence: TGTGCCAGCAGGCGGGACGGGAGCTCTGGAAACACCATATATTTT. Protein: CASRRDGSSGNTIYF.

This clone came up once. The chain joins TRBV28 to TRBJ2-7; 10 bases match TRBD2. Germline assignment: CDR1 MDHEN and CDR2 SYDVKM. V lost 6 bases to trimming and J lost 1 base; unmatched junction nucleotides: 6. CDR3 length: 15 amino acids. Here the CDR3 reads CASRDTSGVSYEQYF. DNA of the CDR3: TGTGCCAGCAGGGATACTAGCGGGGTTTCCTACGAGCAGTACTTC. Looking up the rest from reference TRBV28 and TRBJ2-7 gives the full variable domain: DVKVTQSSRYLVKRTGEKVFLECVQDMDHENMFWYRQDPGLGLRLIYFSYDVKMKEKGDIPEGYSVSREKKERFSLILESASTNQTSMYLCASRDTSGVSYEQYFGPGTRLTVT.

The CDR3 bases are TGTGCCACCAGCAGAGATTGGGGGGGAGGTGAGACCCAGTACTTC. It encodes CATSRDWGGGETQYF. The genes are TRBV15 and TRBJ2-5; 7 positions match TRBD2. The CDR3 sequence is 15 residues long. Looked up from germline, CDR1 is LNHNV and CDR2 is YYDKDF (reference sequence). The junction had 6 bases not matched to a gene; V was cut back by 0 bases and J by 5 bases.

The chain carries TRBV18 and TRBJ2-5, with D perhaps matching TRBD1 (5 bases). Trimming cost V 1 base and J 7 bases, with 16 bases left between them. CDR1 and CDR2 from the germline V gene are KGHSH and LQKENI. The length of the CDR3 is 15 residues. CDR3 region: CASSPRAQESWTQYF. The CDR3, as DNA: TGTGCCAGCTCACCACGAGCACAGGAGTCATGGACCCAGTACTTC.

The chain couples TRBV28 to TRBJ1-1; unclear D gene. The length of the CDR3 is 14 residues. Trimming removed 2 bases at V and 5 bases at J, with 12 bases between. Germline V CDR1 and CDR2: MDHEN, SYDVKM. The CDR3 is CASSLGGRVTEAFF. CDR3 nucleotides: TGTGCCAGCAGTTTAGGAGGGCGTGTAACTGAAGCTTTCTTT.

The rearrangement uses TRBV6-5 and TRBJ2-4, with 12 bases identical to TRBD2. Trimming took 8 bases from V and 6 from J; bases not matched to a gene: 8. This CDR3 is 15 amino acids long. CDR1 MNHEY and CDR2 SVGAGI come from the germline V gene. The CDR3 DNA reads TGTGCCAGCTGTAAGCTAGCGGGAGGGCCAAACATTCAGTACTTC. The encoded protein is CASCKLAGGPNIQYF.

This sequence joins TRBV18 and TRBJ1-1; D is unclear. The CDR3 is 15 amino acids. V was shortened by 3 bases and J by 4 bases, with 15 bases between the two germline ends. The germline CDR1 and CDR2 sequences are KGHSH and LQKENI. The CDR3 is CASSPSSEGITEAFF. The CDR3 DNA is TGTGCCAGCTCACCCTCCTCGGAAGGTATCACTGAAGCTTTCTTT.

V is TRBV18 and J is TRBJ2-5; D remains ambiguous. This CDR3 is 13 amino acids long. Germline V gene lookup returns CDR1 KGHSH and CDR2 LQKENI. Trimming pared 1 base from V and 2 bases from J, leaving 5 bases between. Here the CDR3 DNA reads TGTGCCAGCTCACCACGCCAGCAAGAGACCCAGTACTTC. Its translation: CASSPRQQETQYF.

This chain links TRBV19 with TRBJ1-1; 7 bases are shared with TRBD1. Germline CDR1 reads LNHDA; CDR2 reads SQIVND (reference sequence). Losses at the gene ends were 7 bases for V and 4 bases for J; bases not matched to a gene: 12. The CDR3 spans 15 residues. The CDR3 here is CASIIWGAGGTEAFF. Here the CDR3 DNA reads TGTGCCAGTATTATTTGGGGGGCAGGGGGCACTGAAGCTTTCTTT.

The CDR3 is CAWSQTGTAYNEQFF. CDR3 nucleotide sequence: TGTGCCTGGAGTCAGACGGGCACCGCCTACAATGAGCAGTTCTTC. The chain carries TRBV30 and TRBJ2-1; D call uncertain. V lost 2 bases to trimming and J lost 2 bases, with 13 bases between them. The CDR3 covers 15 residues. CDR1 GTSNPN and CDR2 SVGIG come from the germline V gene (reference sequence).